Below are 12 T cell receptor beta chains sequenced from a single sample in a study of T-cell reconstitution after alpha-beta-depleted transplantation in children. The authors prepared the TCRbeta library with unique molecular identifiers. TCRdb re-called the PCR reads through MiXCR, storing one row per CDR3 protein. Among almost 600,000 distinct CDR3 sequences listed, 27% were seen once. The sequenced sample was PBMCs, obtained before TCRalphabeta/CD19-depleted stem cell transplant. The source is a boy in the first two years of life with Wiskott-Aldrich syndrome, due to receive a stem cell transplant.

The chain couples TRBV27 to TRBJ2-7; TRBD2 aligns across 11 bases. With 6 bases clipped from V and 5 bases from J, the junction kept 6 bases outside the gene matches. CDR1 and CDR2 (germline): MNHEY, SMNVEV (reference sequence). The CDR3 runs to 14 residues. In DNA form, the CDR3 reads TGTGCCAGCAGAAGACTAGCGGGAATCGACGAGCAGTACTTC. Its protein is CASRRLAGIDEQYF.

This clonotype was seen only a few times. The chain employs TRBV5-1 and TRBJ2-3; no reliable D call. The germline CDR1 and CDR2 sequences are SGHRS and YFSETQ. Trimming removed 2 bases from V and 4 bases from J, with 14 bases in between. The CDR3 runs 15 residues. The CDR3 is CASSLIPSGPDTQYF. As DNA, the CDR3 is TGCGCCAGCAGCTTAATTCCGTCCGGCCCAGATACGCAGTATTTT.

This clonotype was detected a few times. The V gene is TRBV15, the J gene TRBJ2-4, with 7 bases that match TRBD2. After removal of 6 bases from V and 9 bases from J, the junction contained 20 bases not matched to a gene. Germline CDR1 is LNHNV and CDR2 is YYDKDF (reference sequence). This CDR3 spans 17 amino acids. The CDR3 here is CATSPLLAELIAGIQYF. CDR3 sequence (DNA): TGTGCCACCAGTCCTCTTCTGGCGGAATTAATAGCGGGCATTCAGTACTTC.

The chain links TRBV6-1 to TRBJ1-2; weak D call: TRBD1 (5 bases). Trimming left V 5 bases short and J 2 bases short, with 15 bases between. Germline V gives CDR1 MNHNS, CDR2 SASEGT. This CDR3 is built from 15 residues. The CDR3 nucleotides read TGTGCCAGCAGTCCCCCTAGGGGACCAAACTATGGCTACACCTTC. Its translation: CASSPPRGPNYGYTF.

The sample holds a few counts of this clonotype. The chain carries TRBV24-1 and TRBJ2-1; D uncertain. Germline V gene lookup returns CDR1 KGHDR and CDR2 SFDVKD. Trimming took 1 base from V and 8 from J, leaving 8 bases between them. CDR3 length: 13 residues. CDR3 bases: TGTGCCACCAGTGATTTAACGGATTATGAGCAGTTCTTC. Translating gives CATSDLTDYEQFF.

This clonotype was counted only a few times. The germline gene is not matched at one end of the junction; a read error may be the cause. The chain carries TRBV15 and TRBJ2-1; 9 nucleotides match TRBD2. Germline CDR1 is LNHNV and CDR2 is YYDKDF (reference sequence). This CDR3 has 16 residues. The CDR3 sequence: CATSRGPGLAGDEQFF. The CDR3 DNA reads TGTGCCACCAGCAGAGGCCCGGGACTAGCAGGGGATGAGCAGTTTTTC.

This clonotype appeared a few times. V gene TRBV15 combines with J gene TRBJ2-7; TRBD1 aligns across 7 bases. The V gene end was trimmed by 0 bases and the J gene end by 9 bases; junction bases not matched to a gene: 8. The CDR3 consists of 14 residues. Germline V gene data show CDR1 as LNHNV and CDR2 as YYDKDF (reference sequence). The CDR3 nucleotides read TGTGCCACCAGCAGAGATCGCGGACAGGTCGGGCAGTACTTC. This encodes CATSRDRGQVGQYF. The full variable domain, its missing parts supplied by reference TRBV15 and TRBJ2-7, is DAMVIQNPRYQVTQFGKPVTLSCSQTLNHNVMYWYQQKSSQAPKLLFHYYDKDFNNEADTPDNFQSRRPNTSFCFLDIRSPGLGDTAMYLCATSRDRGQVGQYFGPGTRLTVT.

This chain links TRBV5-1 with TRBJ2-1, with D perhaps matching TRBD1 or TRBD2 (5 bases each). Germline V lookup: CDR1 SGHRS, CDR2 YFSETQ. V was shortened by 0 bases and J by 1 base, with 8 bases between the two germline ends. The CDR3 covers 15 residues. CDR3 in DNA: TGCGCCAGCAGCTTGGGCTGGGGGTCCTACAATGAGCAGTTCTTC. Translating it yields CASSLGWGSYNEQFF.

This clonotype was seen a few times. V is TRBV12-3 or TRBV12-4 and J is TRBJ2-5, with D possibly TRBD2 on 5 matching bases. This CDR3 has 12 residues. V was cut by 5 bases and J by 9 bases, with 13 bases left in between. CDR3 region: CASSHREGPQYF. Written as DNA, the CDR3 is TGTGCCAGCAGTCACCGGGAAGGACCCCAGTACTTC.

This chain uses TRBV27 with TRBJ1-2, with D perhaps matching TRBD1 (5 bases). The CDR3 is 16 amino acids. CDR1 MNHEY and CDR2 SMNVEV come from the germline V gene (reference sequence). The V gene lost 6 bases and the J gene lost 4 bases, with 21 bases spanning the gap. The DNA for the CDR3 is TGTGCCAGCAGATACCCCATCGACAGACTGGGCTATGGCTACACCTTC. This codes for CASRYPIDRLGYGYTF.

This chain connects TRBV28 to TRBJ2-3; 9 bases align to TRBD2. The V gene end was trimmed by 4 bases and the J gene end by 5 bases; junction bases not matched to a gene: 7. The CDR3 consists of 15 residues. Germline lookup yields CDR1 MDHEN and CDR2 SYDVKM. The DNA of the CDR3 is TGTGCCAGCAGTTCCCAGCGGGAGGTGGGAGATACGCAGTATTTT. Translated, it gives CASSSQREVGDTQYF.

The chain is built from TRBV9 and TRBJ2-5, with 8 bases aligning to TRBD2. This CDR3 is built from 18 residues. CDR1 is SGDLS and CDR2 is YYNGEE in the germline V gene. V dropped 2 bases and J dropped 1; count of bases not matched to a gene: 13. CDR3 sequence: CASSVKGGGAGAQETQYF. As DNA, the CDR3 is TGTGCCAGCAGCGTCAAAGGGGGGGGAGCGGGAGCCCAAGAGACCCAGTACTTC. The complete variable domain, with remaining parts taken from reference TRBV9 and TRBJ2-5, reads DSGVTQTPKHLITATGQRVTLRCSPRSGDLSVYWYQQSLDQGLQFLIQYYNGEERAKGNILERFSAQQFPDLHSELNLSSLELGDSALYFCASSVKGGGAGAQETQYFGPGTRLLVL.